This record looks at one T cell receptor beta chain sequence and its context. Its antigen is unidentified. This entry comes from a study of CD8+ T cells in alopecia areata. RNA was extracted and reverse transcribed into cDNA as the sequencing template. TCRdb's table, derived via immunoSEQ multiplex PCR, lists solely in-frame clones and lacks some. Of 100,000 to 150,000 clones listed, around 49% are singletons. Findings and caveats of the study: It was lesional scalp, especially alopecia totalis/universalis, that showed higher clonality than normal scalp.

The germline V and J ends were trimmed by 5 bases and 4 bases, with 12 bases remaining between them. CDR1 and CDR2 (germline): PRHDT, FYEKMQ (reference sequence). The CDR3 totals 14 residues. The TCR was taken from a human donor with alopecia areata. The input for sequencing was CD8+ T cells sorted from blood, taken at week 0. The chain employs TRBV13 and TRBJ1-5, with D possibly TRBD1 on 5 matching bases. The CDR3 here is CASSPRGANQPQHF. DNA of the CDR3: TGTGCCAGCAGCCCCCGTGGGGCAAATCAGCCCCAGCATTTT.